This T cell receptor (beta chain) was retrieved from a study of T cell responses to AZD1222 COVID-19 vaccine. General study points: With two AZD1222 doses given, Spike-specific TCR breadth and depth both rose. Of spike-specific TCRs, nearly half reportedly target regions left unmutated in variants. Clonal diversity was possibly underestimated, and the donors were mostly white British, with more females. Vaccine-associated CD4 TCRs ranged over spike, dominating at 160-218 and 743-854.

Libraries were prepared by immunoSEQ multiplex PCR; TCRdb keeps only in-frame clonotypes and omits some of them. This repertoire shows 90,000 to 150,000 clones, roughly 90% found once; its top ten account for over 3%. The CDR3 length is 16 residues. CDR1 and CDR2 from the germline V gene are SGHRS and YFSETQ. V was cut by 4 bases and J by 6 bases, with 21 bases left in between. A note on this clone: The antigen remains undetermined.

The chain recombines TRBV5-1 with TRBJ2-3, with D perhaps TRBD2 (5 bases). The receptor was derived from an adult in good health. The sequenced sample was peripheral blood, obtained on day 0 of AZD1222 vaccination. The CDR3 region has the DNA TGCGCCAGCAGCCCCCCGGGAACGGGGTCCAGGGATACGCAGTATTTT. Encoded protein: CASSPPGTGSRDTQYF. The variable domain in full, completed from reference TRBV5-1 and TRBJ2-3, reads KAGVTQTPRYLIKTRGQQVTLSCSPISGHRSVSWYQQTPGQGLQFLFEYFSETQRNKGNFPGRFSGRQFSNSRSEMNVSTLELGDSALYLCASSPPGTGSRDTQYFGPGTRLTVL.